Below, 25 T cell receptor beta chains from the same sample are listed, as sequenced in a study of T cells after somatic rescue of genetic block. Profiled with immunoSEQ multiplex PCR; TCRdb holds only in-frame clones, not every one. The sample records tens of thousands of clones, around 92% being singletons. Sequencing was performed on peripheral blood mononuclear cells (PBMCs). Receptor source: a man aged 35 to 55.

J is TRBJ2-7 and V is TRBV6-5; D is undetermined. Trimming took off 0 bases at V and 2 bases at J, with 11 bases between the two ends. Germline loops: CDR1 MNHEY, CDR2 SVGAGI. The CDR3 consists of 15 residues. The CDR3 region is CASSYSIGSTYEQYF. DNA of the CDR3: TGTGCCAGCAGTTACTCGATCGGGTCGACCTACGAGCAGTACTTC.

This chain connects TRBV19 to TRBJ2-7; possibly TRBD1 for D (6 bases). Trimming removed 5 bases from V and 6 bases from J, with 17 bases in between. CDR1 LNHDA and CDR2 SQIVND come from the germline V gene (reference sequence). The CDR3 contains 14 residues. CDR3 DNA: TGTGCCAGTAGTGGGCGGACAGCTCTGGGCGAGCAGTACTTC. Translated: CASSGRTALGEQYF.

This clone was observed a single time. This chain links TRBV10-3 with TRBJ1-4, with a tentative D call TRBD1 (5 bases). Germline V gene sequence: CDR1 ENHRY, CDR2 SYGVKD. Trimming stripped 8 bases from V and 8 bases from J, with 18 bases between. The CDR3 spans 14 residues. CDR3 loop: CAIGGSPQEEKLFF. Written as DNA, the CDR3 is TGTGCCATCGGGGGGTCCCCCCAGGAGGAAAAACTGTTTTTT.

J is TRBJ1-1 and V is TRBV29-1, with D maybe TRBD1 (5 bases). The CDR3 contains 13 residues. The germline V gene has CDR1 SQVTM and CDR2 ANQGSEA. The V gene lost 2 bases and the J gene lost 7 bases, with 14 bases spanning the gap. The CDR3 reads CSVERSRAREAFF. DNA of the CDR3: TGCAGCGTTGAACGTTCCAGGGCCCGTGAAGCTTTCTTT.

The chain carries TRBV25-1 and TRBJ1-5; tentatively, D is TRBD1 (6 bases). Trimming cost V 5 bases and J 7 bases, with 12 bases left between them. This CDR3 spans 13 amino acids. The V gene's germline CDR1 is MGHDK and CDR2 SYGVNS. The CDR3 loop reads CASSTGLEQPQHF. CDR3 nucleotide sequence: TGTGCCAGCAGTACAGGGTTGGAGCAGCCCCAGCATTTT.

This chain links TRBV5-4 with TRBJ1-2; 9 bases line up with TRBD1. Germline CDR1 SGHNT, CDR2 YYREEE (reference sequence). The junction had 2 bases not matched to a gene; V was cut back by 4 bases and J by 4 bases. This CDR3 has 13 amino acids. CDR3 nucleotide sequence: TGTGCCAGCAGCCTGGACAGGGGCTATGGCTACACCTTC. As protein: CASSLDRGYGYTF.

This chain connects TRBV5-8 to TRBJ2-5; D perhaps matches TRBD1 (6 bases). Trimming pared 3 bases from V and 5 bases from J, leaving 23 bases between. The CDR3 is 17 amino acids. CDR1 and CDR2 (germline): SGHTS, YDEGEE. CDR3 protein: CASSSTGKGKLKETQYF. The DNA of the CDR3 is TGTGCCAGCAGCTCGACAGGAAAAGGGAAACTAAAGGAGACCCAGTACTTC.

This rearrangement joins TRBV27 to TRBJ1-1; D is unresolved. CDR3 size: 13 residues. CDR1 and CDR2 (germline): MNHEY, SMNVEV (reference sequence). Trimming stripped 2 bases from V and 4 bases from J, with 8 bases between. As DNA, the CDR3 is TGTGCCAGCAGTTTAGCAGGCCTCACTGAAGCTTTCTTT. It is translated as CASSLAGLTEAFF.

This chain joins TRBV19 and TRBJ2-1; D is perhaps TRBD2 (5 bases). This CDR3 has 16 amino acids. Germline V gene lookup returns CDR1 LNHDA and CDR2 SQIVND (reference sequence). The V gene lost 7 bases and the J gene lost 5 bases, with 21 bases spanning the gap. In DNA, the CDR3 is TGTGCCAGTACCCCAGTAGGGAGCTACACCCACAATGAGCAGTTCTTC. As protein: CASTPVGSYTHNEQFF.

V usage is TRBV30 and J usage is TRBJ1-5; no firm D call. CDR1 and CDR2 (germline): GTSNPN, SVGIG (reference sequence). This CDR3 has 14 residues. The V end was cut by 4 bases, the J end by 4 bases, with 14 bases between. The CDR3 region is CAWTDKASNQPQHF. As DNA, the CDR3 is TGTGCCTGGACCGACAAGGCGTCAAATCAGCCCCAGCATTTT.

This chain uses TRBV4-1 with TRBJ1-5, with D possibly TRBD1 on 6 matching bases. V was shortened by 1 base and J by 3 bases, with 16 bases between the two germline ends. The CDR3 has 17 amino acids. The V gene's germline CDR1 is MGHRA and CDR2 YSYEKL. CDR3 in amino acids: CASSQVKGGRFNQPQHF. CDR3 DNA: TGCGCCAGCAGCCAAGTGAAGGGGGGGCGGTTCAATCAGCCCCAGCATTTT.

The chain has TRBV27 and TRBJ1-2, with D possibly TRBD1 on 6 matching bases. Germline V lookup: CDR1 MNHEY, CDR2 SMNVEV (reference sequence). The V end lost 7 bases, the J end lost 8 bases, and 17 bases lay between the germline ends. The CDR3 spans 13 residues. DNA of the CDR3: TGTGCCAGCACGGACAGCTTGGCCCTAGGCTACACCTTC. It encodes CASTDSLALGYTF.

This clone was observed a single time. The chain joins TRBV20-1 to TRBJ1-1; D is unclear. The germline V and J ends were trimmed by 6 bases and 8 bases, with 13 bases remaining between them. This CDR3 contains 11 residues. The germline CDR1 and CDR2 sequences are DFQATT and SNEGSKA (reference sequence). CDR3 sequence reads: CSAPTRAEAFF. The CDR3 bases are TGCAGTGCCCCCACTAGGGCGGAAGCTTTCTTT.

The genes are TRBV25-1 and TRBJ2-6, with TRBD1 matching 9 bases. The CDR3 runs 16 residues. Germline loops: CDR1 MGHDK, CDR2 SYGVNS. The junction had 1 base not matched to a gene; V was cut back by 2 bases and J by 2 bases. In nucleotides, the CDR3 is TGTGCCAGCAGTGAAACAGGGGGCGCTGGGGCCAACGTCCTGACTTTC. The encoded protein is CASSETGGAGANVLTF.

The rearrangement joins TRBV5-1 to TRBJ2-3, with 9 bases lining up with TRBD2. V lost 6 bases, J lost 2 bases, and 4 bases stayed unmatched. From germline, CDR1 is SGHRS and CDR2 YFSETQ. This CDR3 region has 14 residues. The CDR3 sequence: CASTTSGYTDTQYF. The CDR3 coding sequence is TGCGCCAGCACGACTAGCGGATACACAGATACGCAGTATTTT.

V is TRBV7-8 and J is TRBJ1-2; 7 nucleotides agree with TRBD1. Trimming cost V 0 bases and J 4 bases; bases outside gene matches: 2. Per the germline V gene, CDR1 is SGHVS and CDR2 is FQNEAQ. The CDR3 is made up of 14 amino acids. The CDR3 sequence is CASSLAQGGYGYTF. The CDR3 bases are TGTGCCAGCAGCTTAGCGCAGGGGGGCTATGGCTACACCTTC.

The chain combines TRBV6-6 with TRBJ1-4; D might be TRBD1 (5 bases). The CDR3 runs to 14 residues. The V gene lost 6 bases and the J gene lost 8 bases, with 16 bases spanning the gap. Per the germline V gene, CDR1 is MNHNY and CDR2 is SVGAGI (reference sequence). For the CDR3, the DNA is TGTGCCAGCAGCCCCGGGGGGGGTGAGGAAAAACTGTTTTTT. This gives the protein CASSPGGGEEKLFF.

The rearrangement uses TRBV27 and TRBJ2-1, with 12 nucleotides matching TRBD2. This CDR3 region has 16 residues. J gave up 2 bases and V 4 bases, and 3 bases lay outside the gene matches. Germline V CDR1 and CDR2: MNHEY, SMNVEV (reference sequence). The CDR3 reads CASSSRTSGAYNEQFF. In DNA, the CDR3 is TGTGCCAGCAGTTCACGGACTAGCGGGGCCTACAATGAGCAGTTCTTC.

This chain connects TRBV4-3 to TRBJ2-1, with 8 bases lining up with TRBD1. The CDR3 contains 17 residues. V lost 0 bases, J lost 4 bases, and 8 bases stayed unmatched. The germline CDR1 and CDR2 sequences are LGHNA and YSLEER. CDR3 DNA sequence: TGCGCCAGCAGCCAAGAGTGGAGACAGGGGCCGTACAATGAGCAGTTCTTC. It translates to CASSQEWRQGPYNEQFF.

The chain is built from TRBV14 and TRBJ2-3, with 13 bases that match TRBD2. The CDR3 loop spans 15 amino acids. Germline assignment: CDR1 SGHDN and CDR2 FVKESK. The ends lost 4 bases at V and 6 bases at J; junction bases unmatched: 4. The CDR3 sequence: CASSRLAGGRDTQYF. CDR3 DNA sequence: TGTGCCAGCAGCCGACTAGCGGGAGGAAGGGATACGCAGTATTTT.

The chain couples TRBV12-5 to TRBJ2-1, with TRBD2 matching 9 bases. This CDR3 is 15 amino acids long. With 5 bases clipped from V and 4 bases from J, the junction kept 6 bases outside the gene matches. Germline CDR1 is LGHNT and CDR2 is FRNRAP. The chain's CDR3 is CASGPSGGLYNEQFF. The CDR3 coding sequence is TGTGCTAGTGGTCCGAGCGGGGGGCTTTACAATGAGCAGTTCTTC.

The CDR3 DNA reads TGTGCCAGCAGTTCTGGACAGGGATGGAATGAGCAGTTCTTC. This codes for CASSSGQGWNEQFF. The chain employs TRBV27 and TRBJ2-1, with 8 bases identical to TRBD1. CDR3 length equals 14 residues. Trimming removed 4 bases from V and 7 bases from J; junction bases left unmatched: 6. Looked up from germline, CDR1 is MNHEY and CDR2 is SMNVEV (reference sequence).

The chain joins TRBV6-1 to TRBJ2-7; D gene ambiguous. The CDR3 sequence is 13 residues long. V lost 8 bases, J lost 2 bases, and 13 bases lay in between. Germline loops: CDR1 MNHNS, CDR2 SASEGT. In DNA, the CDR3 is TGTGCCAGCGTCGGCAGGAATACCTACGAGCAGTACTTC. This translates into CASVGRNTYEQYF.

This rearrangement joins TRBV7-9 to TRBJ2-5, with 8 bases matching TRBD2. The J segment lost 1 base and the V segment lost 5 bases, leaving 18 bases of the junction unmatched. The CDR3 runs to 19 residues. Germline V CDR1 and CDR2: SEHNR, FQNEAQ (reference sequence). In nucleotides, the CDR3 is TGTGCCAGCAGCCCAGCGCCTTGGTATGGCGGGAGGATCCAAGAGACCCAGTACTTC. This translates into CASSPAPWYGGRIQETQYF. The complete variable domain, with remaining parts taken from reference TRBV7-9 and TRBJ2-5, reads DTGVSQNPRHKITKRGQNVTFRCDPISEHNRLYWYRQTLGQGPEFLTYFQNEAQLEKSRLLSDRFSAERPKGSFSTLEIQRTEQGDSAMYLCASSPAPWYGGRIQETQYFGPGTRLLVL.

This rearrangement joins TRBV11-3 to TRBJ1-1; D is unresolved. CDR3 size: 13 residues. The germline gives CDR1 SGHNT, CDR2 YENEEA. Trimming took off 4 bases at V and 4 bases at J, with 10 bases between the two ends. As DNA, the CDR3 is TGTGCCAGCAGCTGGACGAGTGTCACTGAAGCTTTCTTT. Encoded protein: CASSWTSVTEAFF.